A single sample gave rise to the 17 T cell receptor beta chains below, sequenced in a study of response to subunit inactivated influenza vaccine. TCRdb called the RT-PCR reads again in MiXCR, with one record for every CDR3 protein. Here the sample spans over 800,000 distinct CDR3 sequences, approximately 21% being singletons. The sample was PBMCs from blood, taken 4 to 6 days after vaccination. Every receptor here comes from a man in his forties or fifties who received an inactivated influenza vaccine.

This clonotype was counted between two and nine times. CDR3 sequence reads: CASSLAETEQETQYF. The CDR3 DNA is TGTGCCAGCAGCTTAGCGGAGACAGAGCAAGAGACCCAGTACTTC. This rearrangement joins TRBV7-9 to TRBJ2-5, with D possibly TRBD1 on 5 matching bases. The germline CDR1 and CDR2 sequences are SEHNR and FQNEAQ (reference sequence). Trimming left V 0 bases short and J 2 bases short, with 10 bases between. The CDR3 loop spans 15 amino acids.

This chain links TRBV3-1 with TRBJ2-2; 7 nucleotides agree with TRBD1. J gave up 7 bases and V 1 base, and 6 bases lay outside the gene matches. CDR3 length: 15 amino acids. Germline CDR1 reads LGHDT; CDR2 reads YNNKEL (reference sequence). The CDR3 loop is CASSQGLGGGGELFF. For the CDR3, the DNA is TGTGCCAGCAGCCAAGGTCTAGGGGGCGGCGGGGAGCTGTTTTTT.

This clonotype was detected a few times. The J gene is TRBJ2-1, the V gene TRBV28; tentatively, D is TRBD1 or TRBD2 (6 bases each). V gave up 3 bases and J gave up 6 bases, with 12 bases separating them. The CDR3 covers 14 residues. In germline, CDR1 is MDHEN, CDR2 SYDVKM. The CDR3 DNA follows: TGTGCCAGCAGTTTGGGGGGCCCTTTCAATGAGCAGTTCTTC. This codes for CASSLGGPFNEQFF.

The V gene is TRBV7-9, the J gene TRBJ1-4, with D perhaps TRBD1 (5 bases). The CDR3 runs to 14 residues. Germline loops: CDR1 SEHNR, CDR2 FQNEAQ (reference sequence). Trimming stripped 2 bases from V and 3 bases from J, with 7 bases between. The CDR3 region is CASSLRGPNEKLFF. As DNA, the CDR3 is TGTGCCAGCAGCTTAAGGGGACCTAATGAAAAACTGTTTTTT.

The CDR3 reads CAISESGAGASYEQYF. The CDR3 nucleotides are TGTGCCATCAGTGAGTCAGGAGCGGGGGCCTCCTACGAGCAGTACTTC. The rearrangement links TRBV10-3 to TRBJ2-7; 8 nucleotides match TRBD2. This CDR3 contains 16 residues. With 0 bases clipped from V and 0 bases from J, the junction kept 4 bases outside the gene matches. Germline CDR1 and CDR2: ENHRY and SYGVKD.

The table lists this clonotype with a few counts. The chain joins TRBV11-2 to TRBJ2-5, with 14 nucleotides matching TRBD2. The CDR3 consists of 17 residues. Germline CDR1 and CDR2: SGHAT and FQNNGV. J gave up 5 bases and V 4 bases, and 9 bases lay outside the gene matches. CDR3 protein: CASSSRLAGGPGETQYF. The CDR3 DNA follows: TGTGCCAGCAGCTCCCGACTAGCGGGAGGGCCTGGGGAGACCCAGTACTTC.

The chain joins TRBV9 to TRBJ2-5; D perhaps matches TRBD1 (5 bases). Between the trimmed V and J ends, which lost 2 bases and 1 base, there was a span of 15 bases. CDR1 and CDR2 (germline): SGDLS, YYNGEE. This CDR3 comprises 16 residues. CDR3 region: CASSVSHGAVQETQYF. As DNA, the CDR3 is TGTGCCAGCAGCGTCTCCCATGGGGCAGTCCAAGAGACCCAGTACTTC. Supplemented by reference TRBV9 and TRBJ2-5, the full variable domain reads DSGVTQTPKHLITATGQRVTLRCSPRSGDLSVYWYQQSLDQGLQFLIQYYNGEERAKGNILERFSAQQFPDLHSELNLSSLELGDSALYFCASSVSHGAVQETQYFGPGTRLLVL.

This chain joins TRBV5-6 and TRBJ2-7, with D possibly TRBD1 on 5 matching bases. CDR3 size: 13 residues. Trimming left V 4 bases short and J 6 bases short, with 14 bases between. Germline V gene lookup returns CDR1 SGHDT and CDR2 YYEEEE. CDR3 sequence (DNA): TGTGCCAGCAGCCTGGGGCACACCTGCGAGCAGTACTTC. Its translation is CASSLGHTCEQYF.

The DNA for the CDR3 is TGTGCCAGCTGCCTGGCGGTCAGGGTTTTTTATGAGCAGTTCTTC. It codes for CASCLAVRVFYEQFF. The chain carries TRBV3-1 and TRBJ2-1; D might be TRBD1 (5 bases). Germline values: CDR1 LGHDT, CDR2 YNNKEL (reference sequence). The CDR3 loop spans 15 amino acids. V lost 8 bases to trimming and J lost 8 bases, with 22 bases between them.

This clonotype was recorded many times. This chain links TRBV12-3 or TRBV12-4 with TRBJ1-4; tentatively, D is TRBD1 (6 bases). Trimming left V 6 bases short and J 7 bases short, with 18 bases between. This CDR3 is built from 15 residues. The CDR3 sequence is CASSPPGGRGEKLFF. DNA for the CDR3: TGTGCCAGCAGCCCCCCGGGCGGCAGGGGTGAAAAACTGTTTTTT.

The genes are TRBV4-3 and TRBJ2-3; no firm D call. The ends were cut back, 0 bases at V and 4 bases at J, with 5 bases in the middle. The CDR3 covers 13 residues. Germline assignment: CDR1 LGHNA and CDR2 YSLEER. CDR3 loop: CASSQESADTQYF. Written as DNA, the CDR3 is TGCGCCAGCAGCCAAGAGAGCGCAGATACGCAGTATTTT.

A few counts support this clonotype. The V gene is TRBV20-1, the J gene TRBJ2-7; 11 bases align to TRBD2. Germline V gene lookup returns CDR1 DFQATT and CDR2 SNEGSKA (reference sequence). This CDR3 has 15 residues. V lost 1 base to trimming and J lost 2 bases; unmatched junction nucleotides: 4. DNA for the CDR3: TGCAGTGCTAGAGCCCAGACTAGCGGGGCCTACGAGCAGTACTTC. Protein sequence: CSARAQTSGAYEQYF.

This clonotype was counted a few times. This sequence joins TRBV6-5 and TRBJ2-7, with no clear D. Trimming removed 4 bases at V and 4 bases at J, with 11 bases between. The CDR3 has 13 residues. The germline CDR1 and CDR2 sequences are MNHEY and SVGAGI. In nucleotides, the CDR3 is TGTGCCAGCAGTTCCTTATCCTATTACGAGCAGTACTTC. Its translation: CASSSLSYYEQYF.

The chain's CDR3 is CAWSVLGTGNTGELFF. The CDR3 DNA is TGTGCCTGGAGTGTACTCGGGACGGGGAACACCGGGGAGCTGTTTTTT. The rearrangement uses TRBV30 and TRBJ2-2; D may correspond to TRBD1 or TRBD2 (5 bases each). V gave up 0 bases and J gave up 1 base, with 12 bases separating them. The CDR3 spans 16 residues. Germline V CDR1 and CDR2: GTSNPN, SVGIG (reference sequence).

The V gene is TRBV12-3 or TRBV12-4, the J gene TRBJ2-1; 7 bases align to TRBD1. There are 15 residues in the CDR3. Trimming at V came to 6 bases and at J to 4 bases, leaving 9 bases not matched to a gene. This CDR3 is CASSFPGQRYNEQFF. The CDR3 nucleotides are TGTGCCAGCAGCTTCCCGGGACAGCGTTACAATGAGCAGTTCTTC.

The CDR3 nucleotides are TGTGCCATCAGTGAAAGAGGGGGGGGGCCAGATACGCAGTATTTT. Translation gives CAISERGGGPDTQYF. The chain recombines TRBV10-3 with TRBJ2-3; D is perhaps TRBD2 (7 bases). The CDR3 length is 15 residues. Trimming removed 3 bases from V and 4 bases from J, with 14 bases in between. From germline, CDR1 is ENHRY and CDR2 SYGVKD.

The gene calls are TRBV6-1 and TRBJ2-2; D may be TRBD1 (6 bases). Trimming shortened V by 6 bases and J by 4 bases, and 12 bases separated the two germline ends. The CDR3 runs to 14 residues. In germline, CDR1 is MNHNS, CDR2 SASEGT. CDR3 amino acids: CASRQGRCTGELFF. Here the CDR3 DNA reads TGTGCCAGCAGGCAGGGGCGCTGCACCGGGGAGCTGTTTTTT.